This T cell receptor beta chain was profiled in a study of PD-1 blockade in classical Hodgkin lymphoma (TCRdb year 2020). About the investigation overall: Nivolumab dosing was 3 mg/kg intravenously every 2 weeks, continuing until either disease progression or unacceptable toxicity. The study used CyTOF and TCR beta sequencing to define a peripheral blood immune signature of response to PD-1 blockade in classical Hodgkin lymphoma. General findings and caveats noted by the study authors: Baseline TCR diversity was reported to be lower in newly diagnosed patients than in healthy donors, and even lower in relapsed/refractory patients. Lower diversity was seen in patients whose nivolumab began less than 1 year after ASCT, and these patients were left out of later analyses so that immune reconstitution would not confound the results. The study covered only a single clinical trial cohort, and the causes of the repertoire differences, possibly disease activity or prior therapy, were still not defined. Trial patients achieving complete response had baseline diversity similar to newly diagnosed patients, whereas partial responders and progressors had significantly lower diversity. A significant rise by C4D1 was seen in CD4+ but not CD8+ TCR diversity (p=0.0027 vs p=0.16), with the rise being most apparent in complete responders (p=0.02).

This sample's time point label indicates: cycle 1 day 1 (C1D1), immediately before nivolumab initiation. Every trial patient had relapsed following autologous stem cell transplantation, and prior brentuximab vedotin exposure was what differed among cohorts A, B and C. A total of over 55 patients with relapsed/refractory classical Hodgkin lymphoma made up the trial cohort, and each patient's best overall response was complete response, partial response or progressive disease. Single-agent nivolumab was administered to trial patients in the multi-cohort phase II CheckMate 205 trial. An independent review committee assessed best overall response using the 2007 International Working Group response criteria. Trial PBMCs were collected just before the start of nivolumab (C1D1) and during therapy at cycle 2 day 1 and cycle 4 day 1. After peripheral blood was drawn into 8 mL Vacutainer Cell Preparation Tubes, PBMCs were isolated by centrifugation and then cryopreserved.

Trimming removed 3 bases from V and 5 bases from J, leaving 5 bases between the germline ends. CDR1 and CDR2, looked up from the germline V gene, are KGHSH and LQKENI. The CDR3 runs 12 residues from the cysteine to the phenylalanine. Only the CDR3 region is kept as DNA, spanning 36 bases read in frame from base 1. The Qiagen DNeasy kit was used to extract genomic DNA both from unsorted PBMCs and from the negatively selected CD4+ and CD8+ fractions. TCR beta CDR3 regions were subjected to amplification by immunoSEQ multiplex PCR with primers that anneal to V and J segments. A synthetic immune receptor repertoire was used to minimize amplification bias, and any remaining bias was removed computationally after sequencing. Per the original workflow: Custom Python scripts were used to quantify repertoire diversity as the Shannon entropy index. The unsorted, CD4+ and CD8+ repertoires were each analyzed separately, with the exception of combined analyses, where CD4+ and CD8+ sequences were merged in silico. Clonal expansion was defined as a frequency increase of at least 2-fold after treatment compared with C1D1, and clones undetected at baseline were assigned a pseudocount of 0.5. Clones with 0 or 1 copy at C1D1 were defined as singleton clones, while clones with 2 or more copies were defined as non-singleton clones. Clones expanded in unsorted samples were annotated as CD4+, CD8+ or unknown by matching protein sequences in sorted samples from the same patient. Wilcoxon tests on paired samples were used to test changes in diversity from C1D1 to C4D1. Imported from immuneACCESS, the table was reduced by TCRdb to in-frame sequences with V and J called. These copies leave out some clones; in studies compared against another copy, an unresolved V gene accounts for under half, and the cause of the remainder is not known. The V and J calls and the clone size are those of that table, but D and trimming were determined from the DNA. Across this sample there are tens of thousands of clones, with around nine tenths seen only once. The leading ten clones occupy 22% of the sample.

The sample holds one count of this clone. The specificity of this receptor is unknown. Base qualities were left out, and no much larger clone turns up one base away. The chain is assembled from TRBV18 and TRBJ2-1, with the D gene uncertain. This clonotype originated in a human donor with classical Hodgkin lymphoma. Here the sequenced sample was peripheral blood mononuclear cells (PBMCs), taken at baseline. CDR3 reads: CASSPPDNEQFF. The base sequence is TGTGCCAGCTCACCGCCGGACAATGAGCAGTTCTTC.